These 11 T cell receptor beta chains originate from one sample sequenced in a study of OX40 agonist ivuxolimab in advanced cancers. Assay: immunoSEQ multiplex PCR; the TCRdb copy retains only in-frame clones and omits some. The sample includes under 25,000 clones, nearly 85% seen only once; the top ten take roughly 49%. The sample in question was CD4+ or CD8+ T cells sorted from blood, obtained in a trial of the OX40 agonist ivuxolimab. The receptors derive from an adult with an advanced solid tumor such as melanoma, head and neck, liver or kidney cancer.

The chain carries TRBV15 and TRBJ1-1; D gene uncertain. The CDR3 has 11 residues. CDR1 LNHNV and CDR2 YYDKDF come from the germline V gene (reference sequence). V was cut by 5 bases and J by 4 bases, with 5 bases left in between. The CDR3, as DNA: TGTGCCACCAGCGCGGGCACTGAAGCTTTCTTT. It translates to CATSAGTEAFF.

The genes are TRBV27 and TRBJ1-2; TRBD1 aligns across 7 bases. The V and J ends lost 5 bases and 9 bases, in that order; junction bases with no gene match: 15. CDR1 and CDR2 (germline): MNHEY, SMNVEV (reference sequence). The CDR3 is made up of 15 amino acids. In nucleotides, the CDR3 is TGTGCCAGCAGTCCGAGACAGGGTGGGGGTTATAGCTACACCTTC. Translating it yields CASSPRQGGGYSYTF.

The chain carries TRBV9 and TRBJ2-3; 8 bases align to TRBD2. In germline, CDR1 is SGDLS, CDR2 YYNGEE. This CDR3 has 16 residues. The V gene end was trimmed by 0 bases and the J gene end by 1 base; junction bases not matched to a gene: 4. The CDR3 sequence: CASSVVLRGGTDTQYF. CDR3 nucleotide sequence: TGTGCCAGCAGCGTAGTCTTGCGGGGGGGCACAGATACGCAGTATTTT.

The V and J genes are TRBV29-1 and TRBJ1-3; D not certain. The CDR3 is made up of 15 amino acids. Trimming shortened V by 0 bases and J by 1 base, and 10 bases separated the two germline ends. The germline CDR1 and CDR2 sequences are SQVTM and ANQGSEA. CDR3: CSVEDLGVSGNTIYF. DNA of the CDR3: TGCAGCGTTGAAGATTTGGGAGTTTCTGGAAACACCATATATTTT.

This clone was seen only once. This chain connects TRBV28 to TRBJ1-2; D gene unclear. The V and J ends lost 7 bases and 8 bases respectively, with 20 bases between them. The CDR3 sequence is 14 residues long. Germline V gene lookup returns CDR1 MDHEN and CDR2 SYDVKM. The chain's CDR3 is CASTLSGQLWGYTF. CDR3 coding DNA: TGTGCCAGCACATTAAGTGGGCAGCTGTGGGGCTACACCTTC.

This chain uses TRBV4-1 with TRBJ1-6; TRBD1 matches 9 bases. The J segment lost 9 bases and the V segment lost 3 bases, leaving 6 bases of the junction unmatched. Germline CDR1 and CDR2: MGHRA and YSYEKL. The CDR3 extends over 15 amino acids. CDR3 DNA sequence: TGCGCCAGCAGCCAGGGGACAGGGATGTTTTCACCCCTCCACTTT. As protein: CASSQGTGMFSPLHF.

The gene calls are TRBV10-1 and TRBJ2-1, with TRBD2 as a possible D gene (6 bases). Trimming left V 6 bases short and J 5 bases short, with 11 bases between. Germline CDR1 and CDR2: WNHNN and SYGVQD (reference sequence). This CDR3 comprises 13 residues. CDR3 protein: CASSGPGDNEQFF. The CDR3 nucleotides are TGCGCCAGCAGCGGACCGGGGGACAATGAGCAGTTCTTC.

V and J are TRBV7-6 and TRBJ2-1, with TRBD2 matching over 8 bases. This CDR3 comprises 17 residues. Trimming at V came to 1 base and at J to 4 bases, leaving 9 bases not matched to a gene. Germline V gives CDR1 SGHVS, CDR2 FNYEAQ. The CDR3 loop reads CASSLEAGGTYYNEQFF. In nucleotides, the CDR3 is TGTGCCAGCAGCTTAGAGGCGGGGGGAACGTATTACAATGAGCAGTTCTTC.

The V gene is TRBV7-4, the J gene TRBJ1-3, with D possibly TRBD1 on 6 matching bases. This CDR3 has 15 residues. The V gene lost 4 bases and the J gene lost 4 bases, with 14 bases spanning the gap. Looked up from germline, CDR1 is SGHVT and CDR2 is SQSDAQ. The CDR3 DNA reads TGTGCCAGCAGCTGCGAACAGGGAGTCGGAAACACCATATATTTT. This codes for CASSCEQGVGNTIYF.

CDR3 region: CASSLTQGRTYEQYF. The CDR3 nucleotides are TGTGCCAGCAGCTTAACCCAGGGGCGGACCTACGAGCAGTACTTC. This chain uses TRBV7-3 with TRBJ2-7, with D tentatively TRBD1 (6 bases). In germline, CDR1 is SGHTA, CDR2 FQGTGA. The CDR3 has 15 amino acids. V was trimmed by 0 bases and J by 2 bases, leaving 11 bases between them.

The gene calls are TRBV7-2 and TRBJ2-7; 10 positions agree with TRBD1. Germline V CDR1 and CDR2: SGHTA, FQGNSA. V lost 3 bases to trimming and J lost 8 bases; unmatched junction nucleotides: 7. This CDR3 contains 14 residues. The CDR3 bases are TGTGCCAGCAGCTTGTGGACAGGGGGAAAGCAGCAGTACTTC. This sequence encodes CASSLWTGGKQQYF.